The text below deals with one T cell receptor (beta chain). The data stem from a study of blood T cell repertoires in COVID-19. In the study overall: Donors in the United States, Italy and Spain gave samples during acute or convalescent COVID-19. T cells, B-cell-depleted T cells, or PBMCs supplied cDNA or gDNA.

Per germline, CDR1 LNHDA and CDR2 SQIVND (reference sequence). The CDR3 is 16 amino acids. J lost 1 base, V lost 6 bases, and 9 bases had no gene match. Sequenced by immunoSEQ multiplex PCR; TCRdb stores in-frame clones only, minus some. The data show approximately 98,000 clones, with approximately 70% seen just once and about 2% held by the top ten. Source material: peripheral blood. The sequence derives from a woman aged 40 to 50 with acute or convalescent COVID-19. V is TRBV19 and J is TRBJ2-3; TRBD2 matches at 8 bases. For the CDR3, the DNA is TGTGCCAGTAGCCCCGGGGGGCGGGGGGGCACAGATACGCAGTATTTT. This sequence encodes CASSPGGRGGTDTQYF.